Listed below are T cell receptor beta chains from one sample, sequenced in a study of T cells and Merkel cell carcinoma outcomes. Assay: immunoSEQ multiplex PCR; the TCRdb copy retains only in-frame clones and omits some. The repertoire includes about 2,000 clones, 80% to 95% of them detected once, and under 2% sits in the top ten. What was sequenced was tumor tissue from Merkel cell carcinoma. The receptor set was obtained from a human donor with Merkel cell carcinoma. Each CDR3 is given with its conserved first and last residue. A D gene is named only where the DNA matches it firmly. For some rows the clone size is stated as once, few or many, or as a class when expanded; others skip it.

TRBV7-6,-,-,TRBJ2-7,CASSPGVRVDEQYF,TGTGCCAGCAGCCCCGGCGTCAGGGTCGACGAGCAGTACTTC
TRBV2,-,-,TRBJ1-2,CASSGGWSNYGYTF,TGTGCCAGCAGTGGTGGATGGTCTAACTATGGCTACACCTTC
TRBV4-1,-,-,TRBJ2-5,CASSQVGNPETQYF,TGCGCCAGCAGCCAAGTGGGGAATCCAGAGACCCAGTACTTC
TRBV10-1,TRBD1,-,TRBJ1-2,CASSVRTGGRYGYTF,TGCGCCAGCAGTGTGAGGACAGGGGGCCGCTATGGCTACACCTTC
TRBV7-3,-,-,TRBJ2-1,CASSSVGGEQFF,TGTGCCAGCAGCTCGGTCGGCGGTGAGCAGTTCTTC
TRBV2,-,-,TRBJ1-1,CASLPGGSNTEAFF,TGTGCCAGCTTGCCGGGGGGGTCAAACACTGAAGCTTTCTTT
TRBV7-6,-,-,TRBJ2-2,CASSLGGTGTGELFF,TGTGCCAGCAGCTTAGGAGGGACGGGGACCGGGGAGCTGTTTTTT
TRBV27,-,once,TRBJ2-5,CASSPRQMGTQYF,TGTGCCAGCAGTCCTAGACAGATGGGGACCCAGTACTTC
TRBV21-1,-,-,TRBJ2-1,CASSKPCGKRDSPRSSYNEQFF,TGTGCCAGCAGCAAACCCTGTGGGAAACGGGACAGTCCGAGGAGCTCCTACAATGAGCAGTTCTTC
TRBV7-3,-,-,TRBJ1-1,CASSLGGTQNTEAFF,TGTGCCAGCAGCTTAGGAGGGACACAGAACACTGAAGCTTTCTTT
TRBV28,TRBD1,-,TRBJ1-1,CASSLGQGFRTEAFF,TGTGCCAGCAGTTTGGGACAGGGTTTTCGTACTGAAGCTTTCTTT
TRBV5-6,-,-,TRBJ2-7,CASRLDTSYEQYF,TGTGCCAGCAGGCTTGACACCTCCTACGAGCAGTACTTC
TRBV19,-,-,TRBJ1-4,CASSIGHRNEKLFF,TGTGCCAGTAGTATAGGGCACCGTAATGAAAAACTGTTTTTT
TRBV6-5,-,-,TRBJ1-2,CASSYFKNLYYGYTF,TGTGCCAGCAGTTACTTTAAGAACCTCTACTATGGCTACACCTTC
TRBV18,-,-,TRBJ2-7,CASSPPVGTGEQYF,TGTGCCAGCTCACCACCGGTAGGGACTGGCGAGCAGTACTTC
TRBV29-1,TRBD1,few,TRBJ1-5,CSVRDSRNQPQHF,TGCAGCGTTAGGGACAGTCGGAATCAGCCCCAGCATTTT
TRBV11-2,TRBD2,-,TRBJ2-7,CASSLDSGSGYEQYF,TGTGCCAGCAGCTTAGATAGCGGGAGTGGTTACGAGCAGTACTTC
TRBV30,-,-,TRBJ1-6,CAWSKRGGDSPLHF,TGTGCCTGGAGTAAGAGGGGAGGGGATTCACCCCTCCACTTT
TRBV7-9,-,-,TRBJ1-1,CASSQMNTEAFF,TGTGCCAGCAGCCAGATGAACACTGAAGCTTTCTTT
TRBV29-1,-,-,TRBJ2-3,CSSATGGTDTQYF,TGCAGCTCCGCCACGGGAGGCACAGATACGCAGTATTTT
TRBV2,-,-,TRBJ2-3,CASTTLSSVADTQYF,TGTGCCAGCACAACACTCAGCTCCGTCGCAGATACGCAGTATTTT
TRBV15,-,-,TRBJ1-2,CATSESRDYYGYTF,TGTGCCACCAGCGAAAGCAGGGATTACTATGGCTACACCTTC